The source of this T cell receptor (beta chain) is a study of blood T cell repertoires in COVID-19. TCRdb's copy holds only in-frame clones and misses some; the assay was immunoSEQ multiplex PCR. The table lists around 320,000 clones, approximately 85% of them singletons. The length of the CDR3 is 13 residues. V dropped 3 bases and J dropped 0 bases, with 3 bases sitting between them. In the case of this clone: Other nucleotide sequences in the sample specify the same CDR3.

Material for sequencing was peripheral blood. This TCR derives from a human donor in a cohort sampled during active COVID-19. The V gene is TRBV12-3 or TRBV12-4, the J gene TRBJ1-3; no clear D gene. The CDR3 coding sequence is TGTGCCAGCAGTTTCTACTCTGGAAACACCATATATTTT. The encoded protein is CASSFYSGNTIYF.